Listed below are T cell receptor beta chains from one sample, sequenced in a study of blood T cell repertoires in COVID-19. The protocol was immunoSEQ multiplex PCR, while the TCRdb copy is restricted to in-frame clones and leaves out a portion. The sample consists of fewer than 95,000 clones, about 74% of them appearing once. Sequences were obtained from peripheral blood. These receptors all come from a man between 65 and 80 years old with COVID-19, enrolled during active disease. Each CDR3 is given without its conserved first and last residue.

j_call v_call cdr3_aa
TRBJ1-5 TRBV7-8 ASNPLGGRSNQPQH
TRBJ2-5 TRBV7-2 ASSASGREQETQY
TRBJ2-7 TRBV14 ASSQDRVEWQY
TRBJ2-2 TRBV28 ASSPTRKNTGELF
TRBJ1-5 TRBV2 ASSEIPTESNQPQH
TRBJ2-3 TRBV5-1 ASSFSGATIPDTQY
TRBJ2-2 TRBV28 ASSPSGRGPTGELF
TRBJ2-7 TRBV7-3 ASSLVASYEQY
TRBJ2-3 TRBV29-1 SVGRAGGSTDTQY
TRBJ1-1 TRBV6-5 ASTPTVGTEAF
TRBJ2-1 TRBV4-2 ASSPTLWTSGSHEQF
TRBJ1-4 TRBV18 ASSPRQGEKLF
TRBJ2-3 TRBV27 ASRAPTATDTQY
TRBJ2-1 TRBV27 ASTRRWGGDNEQF
TRBJ2-7 TRBV6-2/TRBV6-3 ASSNRQGQYEQY
TRBJ2-5 TRBV5-1 ASSLGVTSGKYQETQY
TRBJ2-1 TRBV19 ASSISGARPYEQF
TRBJ2-3 TRBV7-9 ASSYTDTQY
TRBJ1-2 TRBV19 ASKGGAPYGYT
TRBJ1-2 TRBV29-1 SATENYGYT
TRBJ1-5 TRBV7-2 ASSPEQQGARQPQH
TRBJ2-7 TRBV27 ASSLTRLPYEQY
TRBJ2-7 TRBV5-4 ASSSNDRGSLYEQY
TRBJ1-5 TRBV28 ASLGLLRGPQH
TRBJ2-1 TRBV27 ASMPVGIYNEQF
TRBJ2-1 TRBV4-2 ASSQDPAAYNEQF
TRBJ1-5 TRBV19 ASSIGQVGNQPQH
TRBJ2-7 TRBV7-3 ASSLFAGAYEQY
TRBJ2-3 TRBV5-4 ASSLGQRSTDTQY
TRBJ2-7 TRBV6-5 ASSLDRAYEQY
TRBJ2-3 TRBV7-2 ASSFGGQATDTQY
TRBJ2-3 TRBV4-3 ASSQASGRNTDTQY
TRBJ2-3 TRBV9 ASSAEVDTQY
TRBJ2-7 TRBV7-3 ASSSAPQGIQY
TRBJ1-4 TRBV7-2 ASSPLRGQGTNEKLF
TRBJ2-1 TRBV28 ASSSTGGPYNEQF
TRBJ2-1 TRBV7-2 ASSFKRDTYEQF
TRBJ1-5 TRBV29-1 SVVPGGGNQPQH
TRBJ1-6 TRBV9 ASSARQDNSPLH
TRBJ2-1 TRBV7-2 ASSLDSGSYNEQF
TRBJ2-3 TRBV29-1 SVDRGASTDTQY
TRBJ1-1 TRBV7-2 ASSLAEGTEAF
TRBJ2-1 TRBV28 ASSIYLRDNEQF
TRBJ2-3 TRBV5-1 ASSLGPQLAGGPDTQY
TRBJ1-5 TRBV6-5 ASSYSPWRADQPQH
TRBJ1-2 TRBV28 ASSPLVGGYT
TRBJ1-2 TRBV19 ASIPRAGTGGFGYT
TRBJ2-1 TRBV27 ASSNFDEQF
TRBJ2-3 TRBV5-1 ASSLGGGTDTQY
TRBJ2-7 TRBV4-1 ASSQVFRVGEQY
TRBJ2-2 TRBV19 ASSIPGTGELF
TRBJ2-7 TRBV18 ASRPSGSYYEQY
TRBJ2-3 TRBV4-2 ASSQDRGQGLSAGGRDTQY
TRBJ2-5 TRBV4-3 ASSLSPSAERGETQY
TRBJ2-2 TRBV7-9 ASSLGSGSGTGELF